This T cell receptor beta chain stems from a study of blood T cell repertoires in COVID-19. Study context: Sources were T cells, B-cell-depleted T cells, or PBMCs; the material itself was cDNA or gDNA.

CDR3 size: 15 residues. CDR1 is MGHRA, CDR2 YSYEKL, per germline. The J segment lost 2 bases and the V segment lost 3 bases, leaving 5 bases of the junction unmatched. Residents of around 24 US areas, aged 18 to 89 years, made up the participants. The data were produced by immunoSEQ multiplex PCR, yet TCRdb's version contains in-frame clones alone and is incomplete. This sample has fewer than 350,000 clones, with 90% found just once. This chain connects TRBV4-1 to TRBJ2-5; 8 bases match TRBD1. The receptor comes from a woman aged 18-35 years with acute COVID-19. Sequenced sample: PBMCs or T cells enriched from blood (not recorded which). CDR3 coding DNA: TGCGCCAGCAGCCACGGACAGGGTATGCAAGAGACCCAGTACTTC. It translates to CASSHGQGMQETQYF.